This TCR beta chain was identified during a study of T cell responses to AZD1222 COVID-19 vaccine. Study background: Pooled in the analysis were second doses at about 4 or about 12 weeks. Study results and caveats: Repertoires in all cases were sampled only once the peak T cell response had passed.

On this clone: Its antigen is not identified.

The repertoire was sequenced with immunoSEQ multiplex PCR; TCRdb's copy has only in-frame clones and lacks some. The sample holds around 120,000 clones, more than 85% seen once. With V trimmed by 5 bases and J by 7 bases, 8 bases remained unmatched. The CDR3 runs to 15 residues. Per germline, CDR1 LNHDA and CDR2 SQIVND (reference sequence). This chain connects TRBV19 to TRBJ2-3, with 11 bases matching TRBD2. The sequences come from peripheral blood, collected on day 0 of AZD1222 vaccination. This receptor was identified in an adult in good health. DNA of the CDR3: TGTGCCAGTAGTGATGAACTAGCGGGGGTAAATACGCAGTATTTT. Encoded protein: CASSDELAGVNTQYF.